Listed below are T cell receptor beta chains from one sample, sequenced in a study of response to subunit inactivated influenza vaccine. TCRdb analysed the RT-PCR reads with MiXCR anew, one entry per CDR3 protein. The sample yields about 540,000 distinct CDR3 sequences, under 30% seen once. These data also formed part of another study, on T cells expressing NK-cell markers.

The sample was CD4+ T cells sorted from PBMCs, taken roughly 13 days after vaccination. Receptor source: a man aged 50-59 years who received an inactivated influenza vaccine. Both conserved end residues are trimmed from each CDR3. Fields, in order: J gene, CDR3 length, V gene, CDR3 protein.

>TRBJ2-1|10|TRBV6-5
ASTSTTGTKF
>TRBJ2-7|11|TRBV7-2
ASSLERIYEQY
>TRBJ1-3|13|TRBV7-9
ASSPGGISGNTIY
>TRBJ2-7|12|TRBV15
ATSRDLKTLEQY
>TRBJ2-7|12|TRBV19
ASSVAGAPGEQY
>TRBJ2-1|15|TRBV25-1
ASSPPRTGPSYNEQF
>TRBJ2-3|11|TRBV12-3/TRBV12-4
ASDRGRTDTQY
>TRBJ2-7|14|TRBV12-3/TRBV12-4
ASSRGLGRVAREQY
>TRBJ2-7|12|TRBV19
ASSISDSSYEQY
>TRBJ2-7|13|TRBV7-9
ASSYRDSSIYEQY
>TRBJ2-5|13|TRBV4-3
ASSQGTGASVTQY
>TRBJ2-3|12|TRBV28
ASSLGRVSNTQY
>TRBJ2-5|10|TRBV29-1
SVAAPGTTQY
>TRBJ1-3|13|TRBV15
ATSRGQRGGNTIY
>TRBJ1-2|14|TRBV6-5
ASSYVRTGGGYGYT
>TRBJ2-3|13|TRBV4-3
ASSQDGTVGDTQY
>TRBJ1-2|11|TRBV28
ASTQGQVNGYT
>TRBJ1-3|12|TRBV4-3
ASSQAFPGNTIY